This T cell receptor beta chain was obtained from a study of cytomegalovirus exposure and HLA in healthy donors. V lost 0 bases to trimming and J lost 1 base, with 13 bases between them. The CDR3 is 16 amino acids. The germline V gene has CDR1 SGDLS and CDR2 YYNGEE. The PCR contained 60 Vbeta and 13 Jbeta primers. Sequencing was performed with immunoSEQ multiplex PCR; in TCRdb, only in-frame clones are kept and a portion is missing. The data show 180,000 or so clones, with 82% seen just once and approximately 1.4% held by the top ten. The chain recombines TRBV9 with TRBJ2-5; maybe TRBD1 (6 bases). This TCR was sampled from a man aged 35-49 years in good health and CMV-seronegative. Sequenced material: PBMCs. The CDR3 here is CASSVGPGDLQETQYF. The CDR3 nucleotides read TGTGCCAGCAGCGTAGGTCCAGGGGATCTCCAAGAGACCCAGTACTTC. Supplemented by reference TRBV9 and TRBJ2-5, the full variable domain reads DSGVTQTPKHLITATGQRVTLRCSPRSGDLSVYWYQQSLDQGLQFLIQYYNGEERAKGNILERFSAQQFPDLHSELNLSSLELGDSALYFCASSVGPGDLQETQYFGPGTRLLVL.